This T cell receptor beta chain comes out of a study of shared clonotypes between healthy human individuals. Study overall: Researchers drew samples from a couple of women and a few men aged 18 to 49.

Naive CD8 cells lacked CD45RO and underwent positive selection for CCR7, leaving out terminally differentiated effector memory CD45RA+ cells. Method: immunoSEQ multiplex PCR; TCRdb's copy keeps in-frame clones and lacks some. Among some 800,000 clones, about 91% were seen once, and the ten largest hold about 25%. The V segment lost 1 base and the J segment 9 bases; nucleotides outside the gene matches: 12. The germline CDR1 and CDR2 sequences are SGDLS and YYNGEE. The CDR3 contains 18 residues. This receptor was taken from a man aged 25 to 40 in good health. The chain employs TRBV9 and TRBJ2-3; 15 nucleotides agree with TRBD2. Sequencing used naive CD8+ T cells sorted from blood. CDR3 sequence: CASSVFDGGTSGRKTQYF. The CDR3 DNA follows: TGTGCCAGCAGCGTATTCGATGGTGGGACTAGCGGGAGGAAGACGCAGTATTTT.